The text below deals with one TCR beta chain. TCRdb recomputed calls from the 5' RACE reads with MiXCR, one row per CDR3 protein. The top ten clones hold around 10% of a sample with under 250,000 distinct CDR3 sequences, roughly 30% of them seen once. The CDR3 has 15 amino acids. Germline lookup yields CDR1 SGHRS and CDR2 YFSETQ. The ends lost 2 bases at V and 6 bases at J; junction bases unmatched: 7. These data come from a study of T-cell memory formation after mild COVID-19. The sample was PBMCs or a T cell subset sorted from them (not recorded which). The origin of this receptor is an adult woman who had mild COVID-19 (a few samples of this study predate the infection). Cell type and time point are not known. V is TRBV5-1 and J is TRBJ1-2; 10 bases fit TRBD1. The CDR3 sequence: CASSFEPGQGNGYTF. The CDR3 nucleotides read TGCGCCAGCAGCTTCGAACCGGGACAGGGGAATGGCTACACCTTC.